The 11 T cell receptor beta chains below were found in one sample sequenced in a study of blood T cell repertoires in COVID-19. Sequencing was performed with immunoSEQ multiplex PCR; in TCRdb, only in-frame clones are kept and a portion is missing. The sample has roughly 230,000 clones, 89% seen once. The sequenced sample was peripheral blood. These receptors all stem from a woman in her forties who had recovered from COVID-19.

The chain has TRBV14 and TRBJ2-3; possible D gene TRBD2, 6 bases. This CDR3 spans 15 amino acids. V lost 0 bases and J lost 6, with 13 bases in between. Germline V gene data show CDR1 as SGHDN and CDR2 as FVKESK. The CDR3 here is CASSQERTGVDTQYF. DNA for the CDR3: TGTGCCAGCAGCCAAGAAAGGACGGGAGTGGATACGCAGTATTTT.

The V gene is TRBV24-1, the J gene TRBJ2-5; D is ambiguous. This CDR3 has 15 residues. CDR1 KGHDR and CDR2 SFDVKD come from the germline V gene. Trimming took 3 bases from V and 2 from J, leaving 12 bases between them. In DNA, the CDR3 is TGTGCCACCAGTGATATGAACTATGGACAAGAGACCCAGTACTTC. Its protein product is CATSDMNYGQETQYF.

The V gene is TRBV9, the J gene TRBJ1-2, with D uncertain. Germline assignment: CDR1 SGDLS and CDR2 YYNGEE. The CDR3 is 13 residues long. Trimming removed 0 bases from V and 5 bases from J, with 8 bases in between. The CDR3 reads CASSVDGLYGYTF. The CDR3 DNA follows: TGTGCCAGCAGCGTAGACGGGTTATATGGCTACACCTTC.

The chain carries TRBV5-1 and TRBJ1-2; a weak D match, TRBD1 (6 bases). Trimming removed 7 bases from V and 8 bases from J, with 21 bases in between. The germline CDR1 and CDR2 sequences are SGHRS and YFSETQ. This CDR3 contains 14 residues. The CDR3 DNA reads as TGCGCCAGCTCGAGCGGACAGTCTGTCCGGGGCTACACCTTC. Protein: CASSSGQSVRGYTF.

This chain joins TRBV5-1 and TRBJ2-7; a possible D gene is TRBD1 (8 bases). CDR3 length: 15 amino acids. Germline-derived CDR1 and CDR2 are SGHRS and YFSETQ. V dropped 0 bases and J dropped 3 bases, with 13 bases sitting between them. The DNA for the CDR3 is TGCGCCAGCAGCTTGGAACAGGGGGGGTTCTACGAGCAGTACTTC. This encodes CASSLEQGGFYEQYF.

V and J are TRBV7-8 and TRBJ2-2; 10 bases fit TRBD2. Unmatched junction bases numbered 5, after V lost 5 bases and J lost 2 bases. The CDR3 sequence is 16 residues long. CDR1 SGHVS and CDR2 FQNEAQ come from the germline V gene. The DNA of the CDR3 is TGTGCCAGCAGCCCCCGGACTAGCGGAAACACCGGGGAGCTGTTTTTT. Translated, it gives CASSPRTSGNTGELFF.

Here the CDR3 reads CASSPGLAGANPYEQYF. The CDR3 nucleotides read TGTGCCAGCAGCCCCGGGCTAGCGGGGGCCAACCCCTACGAGCAGTACTTC. The chain has TRBV7-6 and TRBJ2-7, with TRBD2 matching over 10 bases. There are 17 residues in the CDR3. V was clipped by 5 bases and J by 2 bases; unmatched bases: 12. The germline CDR1 and CDR2 sequences are SGHVS and FNYEAQ.

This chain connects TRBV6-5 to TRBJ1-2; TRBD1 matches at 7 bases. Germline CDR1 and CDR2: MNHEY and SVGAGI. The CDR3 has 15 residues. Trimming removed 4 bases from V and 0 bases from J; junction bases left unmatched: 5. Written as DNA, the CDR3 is TGTGCCAGCAGTTGGGACAGATCCACTAACTATGGCTACACCTTC. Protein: CASSWDRSTNYGYTF.

CDR3 protein: CASLGTSGSEQFF. CDR3 nucleotide sequence: TGTGCCAGTCTTGGGACTAGCGGGAGCGAGCAGTTCTTC. The chain employs TRBV18 and TRBJ2-1; 14 bases agree with TRBD2. The CDR3 is 13 residues long. V lost 9 bases and J lost 10; bases outside the gene matches: 5. Germline V CDR1 and CDR2: KGHSH, LQKENI.

CDR3 in DNA: TGTGCCAGCAGTTACTCGGAGCGCGATGGCTACACCTTC. Its translation is CASSYSERDGYTF. The chain recombines TRBV6-6 with TRBJ1-2; D unresolved. With 0 bases removed from V and 6 bases from J, the gap between germline ends came to 8 bases. This CDR3 has 13 amino acids. Germline lookup yields CDR1 MNHNY and CDR2 SVGAGI (reference sequence).

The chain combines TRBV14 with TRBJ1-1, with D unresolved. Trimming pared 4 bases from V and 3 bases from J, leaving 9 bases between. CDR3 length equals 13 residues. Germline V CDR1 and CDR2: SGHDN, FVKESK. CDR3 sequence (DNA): TGTGCCAGCAGCCGAGGGAGGGACACTGAAGCTTTCTTT. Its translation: CASSRGRDTEAFF.